This TCR beta chain was observed in a study of shared clonotypes between healthy human individuals. On the study more broadly: For every donor, three CD4 naive, three CD4 memory, two CD8 naive and one CD8 memory plates were used.

The authors ran the assay at deep level. Profiled with immunoSEQ multiplex PCR; TCRdb holds only in-frame clones, not every one. The sample yields roughly 1.4 million clones, 98% seen once. Germline CDR1 SGHRS, CDR2 YFSETQ. This CDR3 has 14 residues. The V gene lost 0 bases and the J gene lost 1 base, with 7 bases spanning the gap. The J gene is TRBJ2-5, the V gene TRBV5-1; D is possibly TRBD1 or TRBD2 (5 bases each). Sequenced input: naive CD4+ T cells sorted from blood. As to subset: CD45RA+ positively selected. The receptor comes from a man under 40 in good health. CDR3 loop: CASSLEGTQETQYF. In DNA, the CDR3 is TGCGCCAGCAGCTTGGAAGGGACCCAAGAGACCCAGTACTTC.